Described below is a single TCR beta chain sequence and its context. The germline gives CDR1 LGHNA, CDR2 YSLEER. Trimming cost V 0 bases and J 9 bases; bases outside gene matches: 7. The CDR3 has 16 amino acids. The sample comes from a study of blood T cell repertoires in COVID-19. About the research overall: Sample material is recorded as cDNA or gDNA derived from T cells, B-cell-depleted T cells, or PBMCs.

Original handling: Reference gene primer amplification gave estimated nucleated cell counts. Assay: immunoSEQ multiplex PCR; the TCRdb copy retains only in-frame clones and omits some. V, J and clone size derive from that table, while D and trimming were established from the DNA sequence. In the table there are about 42,000 clones, more than 70% of which are singletons. What was sequenced was peripheral blood. The TCR comes from a human donor in a cohort sampled during active COVID-19. The chain joins TRBV4-3 to TRBJ2-1; 11 bases line up with TRBD2. CDR3 sequence (DNA): TGCGCCAGCAGCCAAGAAAGGACTAGCGGGTTGGGTGAGCAGTTCTTC. Translating gives CASSQERTSGLGEQFF.